The clone carrying this T cell receptor beta chain was picked up many times. Researchers amplified the TCR beta CDR3 regions from RNA transcripts. First-round RT-PCR with HTBI primers amplified the TCR CDR3 region. TCRdb reanalysed the multiplex PCR reads using MiXCR and keeps one entry per CDR3 protein. Of approximately 610,000 distinct CDR3 sequences in the sample, roughly 14% were seen once. The record originates from a study of T cells in Graves' hyperthyroidism and ophthalmopathy. Study at large: Prior to any treatment, at the point of initial diagnosis, peripheral blood was collected.

Exclusion of a patient resulted from uncontrolled infection, other autoimmune disease, pregnancy or lactation. PBMCs were derived from about 10 ml fresh peripheral blood. The CDR3 extends over 14 amino acids. Germline values: CDR1 SNHLY, CDR2 FYNNEI. With 8 bases clipped from V and 1 base from J, the junction kept 8 bases outside the gene matches. This clonotype was obtained from a woman aged 40-49 years with Graves' ophthalmopathy. Sequenced input: blood. V and J are TRBV2 and TRBJ2-7; 7 bases align to TRBD1. CDR3 region: CASVGTGDSYEQYF. The CDR3 DNA is TGTGCCAGCGTGGGTACAGGGGATTCCTACGAGCAGTACTTC. The entire variable domain, with the rest obtained from reference TRBV2 and TRBJ2-7, is as follows: EPEVTQTPSHQVTQMGQEVILRCVPISNHLYFYWYRQILGQKVEFLVSFYNNEISEKSEIFDDQFSVERPDGSNFTLKIRSTKLEDSAMYFCASVGTGDSYEQYFGPGTRLTVT.